This record covers a single TCR beta chain. Its antigen is as yet unknown. Survey sequencing of tumors mostly used roughly 5 ug DNA, two replicates. Libraries were prepared by immunoSEQ multiplex PCR; TCRdb keeps only in-frame clonotypes and omits some of them. Among about 23,000 clones listed, 35% to 55% were seen once. The source of the sample is a study of neoadjuvant anti-PD-1 for oral cavity cancer. Background on the study: Patients without progression got a fourth dose around day 43.

Study-level findings and limits: Larger post-treatment preexisting tumor clones tracked with greater tumor shrinkage.

The CDR3 has 15 amino acids. Germline CDR1 SGHVS, CDR2 FNYEAQ. The ends were cut back, 1 base at V and 8 bases at J, with 15 bases in the middle. Stated time point: after neoadjuvant nivolumab, at surgical resection. The receptor was derived from a person aged 35 to 85 with oral cavity squamous cell carcinoma. V usage is TRBV7-6 and J usage is TRBJ2-1; D possibly corresponds to TRBD1 (5 bases). Sequenced material: tumor tissue, taken after nivolumab (anti-PD-1) treatment. The CDR3 DNA follows: TGTGCCAGCAGCTTAGGTAGAGCCTTACAGGATGAGCAGTTCTTC. As protein: CASSLGRALQDEQFF.